This entry features one TCR beta chain sequence. The data derive from a study of blood T cells in healthy people across ages. In the study overall: T cells yielded about one barcoded beta molecule per two cells through template switching.

The second PCR ran about 7 to 12 cycles with a sample-barcoded 5' primer and J-beta primers. Via MiXCR, TCRdb re-called the 5' RACE reads, giving one row per CDR3 protein. Of around 500,000 distinct CDR3 sequences in the sample, 47% were seen once. Healthy Caucasians from Russia aged roughly 6 to 95 served as donors. Researchers report isolating at least 6.5 million PBMCs per sample. This TCR was sampled from an older man in good health. Sequenced: blood.

The CDR3 DNA follows: TGTGCCTGGAGTGCGCGGGGGGTATCCGGAAACATTCAGTACTTC. This encodes CAWSARGVSGNIQYF. The chain couples TRBV30 to TRBJ2-4; 8 bases line up with TRBD2. The germline V gene has CDR1 GTSNPN and CDR2 SVGIG (reference sequence). V shed 1 base, J shed 6 bases, and the junction held 8 bases outside the gene matches. This CDR3 is built from 15 residues.